This TCR beta chain was retrieved from a study of OX40 agonist ivuxolimab in advanced cancers. Overall study: A mean age of approximately 64 years, range roughly 23 to 85, was recorded, and approximately 85% were male.

CDR1 is SGDLS, CDR2 YYNGEE, per germline. There are 19 residues in the CDR3. The ends lost 4 bases at V and 4 bases at J; junction bases unmatched: 16. Libraries were prepared by immunoSEQ multiplex PCR; TCRdb keeps only in-frame clonotypes and omits some of them. The sample records some 80,000 clones, more than 90% being singletons. The rearrangement links TRBV9 to TRBJ1-5; 11 nucleotides match TRBD1. The receptor's source is an adult with an advanced solid tumor such as melanoma, head and neck, liver or kidney cancer. The source material was CD4+ or CD8+ T cells sorted from blood, sampled in a trial of the OX40 agonist ivuxolimab. The CDR3 loop reads CASSPPGTGGTFGNQPQHF. DNA for the CDR3: TGTGCCAGCAGCCCCCCCGGGACAGGGGGAACGTTTGGAAATCAGCCCCAGCATTTT.